These 28 T cell receptor beta chains share one sample of origin, sequenced in a study of blood T cells in healthy people across ages. It was with a sample-barcoded 5' primer and a J-beta primer mix that a second PCR of roughly 7 to 12 cycles was run. TCRdb redid the calling of the 5' RACE reads with MiXCR, one entry per CDR3 protein. Here the sample spans around 400,000 distinct CDR3 sequences, over 45% being singletons. The sample was blood. The receptor set was obtained from a man in his 60s in good health.

In this sample, this clonotype turned up once. The chain recombines TRBV2 with TRBJ1-4; a weak D match, TRBD1 (5 bases). The V and J ends lost 6 bases and 8 bases respectively, with 13 bases between them. Germline V CDR1 and CDR2: SNHLY, FYNNEI. The CDR3 covers 13 residues. As DNA, the CDR3 is TGTGCCAGCAGCAGGGAGAGTGGGGAAAAACTGTTTTTT. Amino acid sequence: CASSRESGEKLFF.

This chain joins TRBV29-1 and TRBJ1-1; 7 bases match TRBD1. The germline V gene has CDR1 SQVTM and CDR2 ANQGSEA. This CDR3 region has 12 residues. V shed 7 bases, J shed 1 base, and the junction held 3 bases outside the gene matches. The CDR3 nucleotides read TGCAGCGGCCGACAGGGGAACACTGAAGCTTTCTTT. Translating gives CSGRQGNTEAFF.

V and J are TRBV29-1 and TRBJ2-5; TRBD1 or TRBD2 may be the D gene (6 bases each). Germline assignment: CDR1 SQVTM and CDR2 ANQGSEA. The V gene lost 7 bases and the J gene lost 2 bases, with 20 bases spanning the gap. The CDR3 extends over 15 amino acids. The CDR3 loop reads CSAERGGTAQETQYF. The CDR3 nucleotides are TGCAGCGCCGAAAGAGGGGGGACGGCTCAAGAGACCCAGTACTTC.

This clonotype was counted ten times or more. The rearrangement links TRBV6-4 to TRBJ2-1; weak D call: TRBD1 (6 bases). This CDR3 has 13 amino acids. Trimming took off 4 bases at V and 5 bases at J, with 9 bases between the two ends. CDR1 is MRHNA, CDR2 SNTAGT, per germline. The CDR3 nucleotides are TGTGCCAGCAGTGGGACAGAAAACAATGAGCAGTTCTTC. Encoded protein: CASSGTENNEQFF.

About this clonotype itself: The junction differs from germline at one of its ends, possibly a read error. The chain recombines TRBV29-1 with TRBJ1-1; D is uncertain. Looked up from germline, CDR1 is SQVTM and CDR2 is ANQGSEA. The CDR3 length is 14 residues. CDR3 amino acids: CSDGDGFRNTEAFF. CDR3 sequence (DNA): TGCAGCGATGGCGACGGATTCAGGAACACTGAGGCTTTCTTT.

V is TRBV3-1 and J is TRBJ1-1, with TRBD1 matching over 7 bases. V lost 5 bases to trimming and J lost 1 base; unmatched junction nucleotides: 4. Germline V CDR1 and CDR2: LGHDT, YNNKEL (reference sequence). This CDR3 contains 14 residues. This CDR3 reads CASSARDRNTEAFF. In DNA, the CDR3 is TGTGCCAGCAGCGCCCGGGACAGGAACACTGAAGCTTTCTTT.

This clonotype occurred a few times. The V and J genes are TRBV6-1 and TRBJ1-1, with D possibly TRBD1 on 6 matching bases. Looked up from germline, CDR1 is MNHNS and CDR2 is SASEGT. The CDR3 consists of 16 residues. V was pared by 1 base and J by 0 bases, with 12 bases between. The CDR3 protein is CASSEDGGGLNTEAFF. The DNA of the CDR3 is TGTGCCAGCAGTGAAGATGGCGGGGGCTTGAACACTGAAGCTTTCTTT.

In this sample, this clonotype turned up a few times. CDR3 amino acids: CASSIGPRKTQYF. DNA of the CDR3: TGTGCCAGCAGCATCGGACCTCGGAAGACCCAGTACTTC. This rearrangement joins TRBV11-3 to TRBJ2-7; D unresolved. The assigned J gene may be wrong: the sequence end matches TRBJ2-5 better. The CDR3 contains 13 residues. CDR1 is SGHNT and CDR2 is YENEEA in the germline V gene.

This clonotype has more than one count but fewer than ten. The chain recombines TRBV6-6 with TRBJ1-6; tentative D call: TRBD1 (6 bases). Trimming took 7 bases from V and 16 from J, leaving 14 bases between them. CDR3 length: 11 residues. Germline V lookup: CDR1 MNHNY, CDR2 SVGAGI (reference sequence). This chain's CDR3 is CASISTGQLHF. As DNA, the CDR3 is TGTGCCAGCATCTCGACGGGACAACTCCACTTT.

The J gene is TRBJ1-1, the V gene TRBV2, with TRBD1 as a possible D gene (6 bases). V lost 7 bases and J 4 bases, leaving 13 bases between the germline ends. CDR3 length equals 13 residues. The germline CDR1 and CDR2 sequences are SNHLY and FYNNEI. The CDR3 loop reads CASTQEGGTEAFF. CDR3 sequence (DNA): TGTGCCAGCACCCAAGAAGGGGGCACTGAAGCTTTCTTT. The full variable domain, its missing parts supplied by reference TRBV2 and TRBJ1-1, is EPEVTQTPSHQVTQMGQEVILRCVPISNHLYFYWYRQILGQKVEFLVSFYNNEISEKSEIFDDQFSVERPDGSNFTLKIRSTKLEDSAMYFCASTQEGGTEAFFGQGTRLTVV.

The chain joins TRBV29-1 to TRBJ2-7, with D hard to call. V lost 4 bases and J 1 base, leaving 11 bases between the germline ends. Germline V gene data show CDR1 as SQVTM and CDR2 as ANQGSEA. This CDR3 is 13 amino acids long. CDR3 in DNA: TGCAGCGTTGCGGTCTCCGCTTCCTACGAGCAGTACTTC. This codes for CSVAVSASYEQYF.

J is TRBJ2-7 and V is TRBV29-1; 8 bases map to TRBD1. V was pared by 4 bases and J by 5 bases, with 7 bases of the junction left unmatched. This CDR3 spans 13 amino acids. Per the germline V gene, CDR1 is SQVTM and CDR2 is ANQGSEA. CDR3 residues: CSVGGDRSDEQYF. In DNA, the CDR3 is TGCAGCGTTGGAGGGGACAGGTCCGACGAGCAGTACTTC.

The V call is TRBV6-6, the J call TRBJ2-5; D is ambiguous. V lost 2 bases and J 3 bases, leaving 4 bases between the germline ends. CDR3 length equals 12 residues. CDR1 is MNHNY and CDR2 is SVGAGI in the germline V gene (reference sequence). CDR3 residues: CASSYGEETQYF. The CDR3, as DNA: TGTGCCAGCAGTTACGGGGAAGAGACCCAGTACTTC.

The V gene is TRBV7-8, the J gene TRBJ2-6, with a possible D match to TRBD2 (6 bases). Germline-derived CDR1 and CDR2 are SGHVS and FQNEAQ. V lost 3 bases, J lost 1 base, and 16 bases lay in between. The CDR3 covers 18 residues. This CDR3 reads CASSFRRLGKSGANVLTF. CDR3 nucleotides: TGTGCCAGCAGCTTCCGAAGACTAGGGAAATCTGGGGCCAACGTCCTGACTTTC.

The V and J genes are TRBV18 and TRBJ2-3; D gene uncertain. The germline V gene has CDR1 KGHSH and CDR2 LQKENI. The CDR3 totals 16 residues. V dropped 0 bases and J dropped 0 bases, with 10 bases sitting between them. CDR3 DNA: TGTGCCAGCTCACCACCGGGCAGATCTAGCACAGATACGCAGTATTTT. As protein: CASSPPGRSSTDTQYF.

There are a few counts of this clonotype. The chain uses TRBV3-1 and TRBJ2-1; 13 bases align to TRBD2. The CDR3 is made up of 16 amino acids. Trimming removed 0 bases from V and 9 bases from J; junction bases left unmatched: 5. The germline CDR1 and CDR2 sequences are LGHDT and YNNKEL (reference sequence). In DNA, the CDR3 is TGTGCCAGCAGCCAAGAGGTACTAGCGGGAGGGGGTGAGCAGTTCTTC. As protein: CASSQEVLAGGGEQFF.

A word on this clonotype: This may stem from a read error, because a much larger clone lies one nucleotide away. J is TRBJ1-2 and V is TRBV5-6, with 11 bases that match TRBD1. This CDR3 spans 16 amino acids. Germline V gene sequence: CDR1 SGHDT, CDR2 YYEEEE. This chain's CDR3 is CAGSLVGQGANYGYTF. CDR3 in DNA: TGTGCCGGCAGCTTGGTGGGACAGGGGGCTAACTATGGCTACACCTTC. Variable domain in full (rest from reference TRBV5-6 and TRBJ1-2): DAGVTQSPTHLIKTRGQQVTLRCSPKSGHDTVSWYQQALGQGPQFIFQYYEEEERQRGNFPDRFSGHQFPNYSSELNVNALLLGDSALYLCAGSLVGQGANYGYTFGSGTRLTVV.

The V and J genes are TRBV24-1 and TRBJ2-4, with 12 bases matching TRBD2. The DNA end is more similar to TRBJ2-7, so the J call may be wrong. The germline CDR1 and CDR2 sequences are KGHDR and SFDVKD. CDR3 size: 16 residues. The CDR3 nucleotides read TGTGCCACCAGTGATTCGACTAGCGGGAGTGTTTACGAGCAGTACTTC. Translated, it gives CATSDSTSGSVYEQYF.

This clonotype was recorded a few times. V gene TRBV28 combines with J gene TRBJ1-1; possible D gene TRBD1, 5 bases. This CDR3 comprises 14 residues. The V end lost 10 bases, the J end lost 1 base, and 16 bases lay between the germline ends. Germline assignment: CDR1 MDHEN and CDR2 SYDVKM. Here the CDR3 DNA reads TGTGCCACCCTGTGGAGCAGGGCGAACACTGAAGCTTTCTTT. Translation gives CATLWSRANTEAFF.

The rearrangement uses TRBV2 and TRBJ2-1; 9 bases match TRBD1. The CDR3 spans 16 residues. Per the germline V gene, CDR1 is SNHLY and CDR2 is FYNNEI. The J segment lost 6 bases and the V segment lost 4 bases, leaving 10 bases of the junction unmatched. The CDR3 DNA is TGTGCCAGCAGTGCTGAACCGGGACAGGGAGGCAATGAGCAGTTCTTC. Translating it yields CASSAEPGQGGNEQFF.

This clonotype was seen a few times. V and J are TRBV4-2 and TRBJ2-5, with TRBD2 matching 9 bases. The J segment lost 5 bases and the V segment lost 0 bases, leaving 7 bases of the junction unmatched. The CDR3 runs 16 residues. Germline CDR1 LGHNA, CDR2 YNFKEQ. CDR3 nucleotide sequence: TGTGCCAGCAGCCAAGATACAGGCGGGGGGGCGGAGACCCAGTACTTC. Its translation: CASSQDTGGGAETQYF.

The chain has TRBV7-2 and TRBJ1-5; D ambiguous. Germline values: CDR1 SGHTA, CDR2 FQGNSA. The V gene lost 5 bases and the J gene lost 3 bases, with 17 bases spanning the gap. The CDR3 covers 16 residues. This chain's CDR3 is CASSPRLGMNNQPQHF. CDR3 sequence (DNA): TGTGCCAGCAGCCCGAGGTTAGGGATGAACAATCAGCCCCAGCATTTT.

On this clonotype: The junction departs from the called germline gene at one end, perhaps through a read error. V and J are TRBV2 and TRBJ2-5; the D call may be TRBD1 or TRBD2 (5 bases each). The CDR3 consists of 15 residues. Germline lookup yields CDR1 SNHLY and CDR2 FYNNEI. CDR3 in DNA: TGTGCCTGCAGTGAATTACGGCGAGGGGAAGAGACCCGGTACTTC. Protein sequence: CACSELRRGEETRYF.

This sequence joins TRBV4-1 and TRBJ1-6, with D unresolved. The germline V gene encodes CDR1 MGHRA and CDR2 YSYEKL. This CDR3 comprises 15 residues. V shed 1 base and J shed 5 bases, with 9 bases lying between them. Written as DNA, the CDR3 is TGCGCCAGCAGCCAAGGAACAGTAGATAATTCACCCCTCCACTTT. Amino acids: CASSQGTVDNSPLHF.

The rearrangement joins TRBV7-2 to TRBJ2-3; 8 bases align to TRBD1. V trimming: 4 bases; J trimming: 5 bases; junction bases outside the gene matches: 8. Germline CDR1 is SGHTA and CDR2 is FQGNSA. The CDR3 has 15 residues. CDR3 loop: CASSYSRGRVDTQYF. The CDR3 nucleotides are TGTGCCAGCAGCTACAGCAGGGGGCGAGTAGATACGCAGTATTTT.

This clonotype appeared a few times. V usage is TRBV29-1 and J usage is TRBJ2-7; D is possibly TRBD1 (6 bases). Germline lookup yields CDR1 SQVTM and CDR2 ANQGSEA. Trimming removed 5 bases from V and 3 bases from J, with 11 bases in between. The CDR3 is 12 residues long. This CDR3 reads CSVTGTNYEQYF. The CDR3 coding sequence is TGCAGCGTTACCGGGACAAACTACGAGCAGTACTTC.

This sequence joins TRBV6-2 or TRBV6-3 and TRBJ2-7, with 9 bases lining up with TRBD1. In germline, CDR1 is MNHEY, CDR2 SVGEGT. V trimming: 5 bases; J trimming: 6 bases; junction bases outside the gene matches: 8. The CDR3 extends over 14 amino acids. This CDR3 reads CASSTWTGDGEQYF. DNA of the CDR3: TGTGCCAGCAGTACCTGGACAGGGGACGGCGAGCAGTACTTC.

The rearrangement uses TRBV14 and TRBJ1-2; weak D call: TRBD1 (5 bases). Deletions cut 4 bases from V and 2 bases from J, with 11 bases between. The length of the CDR3 is 14 residues. Germline CDR1 and CDR2: SGHDN and FVKESK. The CDR3 sequence: CASSPRDRNYGYTF. The CDR3 nucleotides are TGTGCCAGCAGCCCCCGGGACCGAAACTATGGCTACACCTTC.